This is a list of T cell receptor beta chains from one sample in a study of human T cells and chemical hapten exposure. TCRdb reprocessed the RACE reads with MiXCR, giving one entry per CDR3 protein. There are nearly 350,000 distinct CDR3 sequences in the sample; around 7% occur only once, and roughly 7.9% lies in the top ten. Sequencing used whole blood, obtained in connection with sensitization to the hapten diphenylcyclopropenone (DPC). Receptor source: a young woman with alopecia areata. Some clones in this sample may be carry-over from other donors' samples. Both conserved end residues are part of each CDR3. Each record gives: CDR3 length, J gene, clone size, V gene, CDR3 protein. Clone size, where shown, is once, few, many, or a class for clones that have expanded.

cdr3_length: 16
j_call: TRBJ2-1
clone_size: NA
v_call: TRBV5-1
cdr3_aa: CASSLTTGTPYNEQFF

cdr3_length: 14
j_call: TRBJ1-4
clone_size: few
v_call: TRBV18
cdr3_aa: CASSPGTGEEKLFF

cdr3_length: 15
j_call: TRBJ1-1
clone_size: NA
v_call: TRBV6-5
cdr3_aa: CASSQQAQANTEAFF

cdr3_length: 15
j_call: TRBJ2-5
clone_size: NA
v_call: TRBV12-3/TRBV12-4
cdr3_aa: CASSLKVTTIGTQYF

cdr3_length: 14
j_call: TRBJ1-2
clone_size: few
v_call: TRBV7-2
cdr3_aa: CASSPAGLDYGYTF

cdr3_length: 16
j_call: TRBJ2-5
clone_size: many
v_call: TRBV3-1
cdr3_aa: CASSIWGGGAQETQYF

cdr3_length: 16
j_call: TRBJ2-3
clone_size: many
v_call: TRBV24-1
cdr3_aa: CATSDFGDTSTDTQYF

cdr3_length: 14
j_call: TRBJ1-6
clone_size: few
v_call: TRBV6-2/TRBV6-3
cdr3_aa: CASIPRGYNSPLHF

cdr3_length: 15
j_call: TRBJ1-2
clone_size: many
v_call: TRBV20-1
cdr3_aa: CSASARTFSIDGYTF

cdr3_length: 16
j_call: TRBJ2-1
clone_size: NA
v_call: TRBV2
cdr3_aa: CASSEVVLLWENEQFF

cdr3_length: 18
j_call: TRBJ2-3
clone_size: once
v_call: TRBV27
cdr3_aa: CASSSWGLRAISTDTQYF

cdr3_length: 15
j_call: TRBJ1-1
clone_size: many
v_call: TRBV6-2/TRBV6-3
cdr3_aa: CASRRPTGRDTEAFF

cdr3_length: 13
j_call: TRBJ2-3
clone_size: few
v_call: TRBV29-1
cdr3_aa: CSVVGGSTDTQYF

cdr3_length: 13
j_call: TRBJ2-3
clone_size: NA
v_call: TRBV6-5
cdr3_aa: CASSPLLGDTQYF

cdr3_length: 12
j_call: TRBJ1-4
clone_size: few
v_call: TRBV12-3/TRBV12-4
cdr3_aa: CASRDADEKLFF

cdr3_length: 18
j_call: TRBJ2-5
clone_size: NA
v_call: TRBV3-1
cdr3_aa: CASSQGPLQGPLQETQYF

cdr3_length: 14
j_call: TRBJ2-1
clone_size: few
v_call: TRBV18
cdr3_aa: CASSPGTSDNEQFF

cdr3_length: 13
j_call: TRBJ1-2
clone_size: NA
v_call: TRBV7-8
cdr3_aa: CASSLAGGLGYTF

cdr3_length: 15
j_call: TRBJ1-5
clone_size: many
v_call: TRBV4-1
cdr3_aa: CASSQDPTGTQPQHF

cdr3_length: 15
j_call: TRBJ2-5
clone_size: few
v_call: TRBV2
cdr3_aa: CASSEARGRGETQYF

cdr3_length: 13
j_call: TRBJ2-3
clone_size: many
v_call: TRBV4-3
cdr3_aa: CASSQESEDTQYF

cdr3_length: 10
j_call: TRBJ1-5
clone_size: few
v_call: TRBV18
cdr3_aa: CASKPQPQHF

cdr3_length: 12
j_call: TRBJ2-1
clone_size: few
v_call: TRBV7-9
cdr3_aa: CASSLVPYEQFF

cdr3_length: 13
j_call: TRBJ1-1
clone_size: many
v_call: TRBV29-1
cdr3_aa: CSVPRVYGTEAFF

cdr3_length: 15
j_call: TRBJ2-3
clone_size: many
v_call: TRBV6-4
cdr3_aa: CASSATGETTDTQYF

cdr3_length: 14
j_call: TRBJ1-6
clone_size: NA
v_call: TRBV5-1
cdr3_aa: CASRRFTDNSPLHF

cdr3_length: 15
j_call: TRBJ1-6
clone_size: NA
v_call: TRBV6-5
cdr3_aa: CASSRAGTGNSPLHF

cdr3_length: 15
j_call: TRBJ2-7
clone_size: NA
v_call: TRBV4-3
cdr3_aa: CASSQDIGASYEQYF

cdr3_length: 16
j_call: TRBJ2-1
clone_size: few
v_call: TRBV7-8
cdr3_aa: CASTHYGGQGYNEQFF

cdr3_length: 16
j_call: TRBJ1-5
clone_size: NA
v_call: TRBV28
cdr3_aa: CASSLLDRWPNQPQHF

cdr3_length: 15
j_call: TRBJ2-3
clone_size: few
v_call: TRBV10-3
cdr3_aa: CAIREEVDGGDTQYF

cdr3_length: 14
j_call: TRBJ2-3
clone_size: NA
v_call: TRBV7-9
cdr3_aa: CASSLPGEADTQYF

cdr3_length: 15
j_call: TRBJ2-7
clone_size: many
v_call: TRBV5-5
cdr3_aa: CASSLSSGGPYEQYF

cdr3_length: 18
j_call: TRBJ1-5
clone_size: many
v_call: TRBV6-6
cdr3_aa: CASSYGTGGGYSNQPQHF

cdr3_length: 14
j_call: TRBJ1-5
clone_size: few
v_call: TRBV12-3/TRBV12-4
cdr3_aa: CASSLGQGIQPQHF

cdr3_length: 13
j_call: TRBJ1-4
clone_size: few
v_call: TRBV15
cdr3_aa: CATSRARDEKLFF

cdr3_length: 13
j_call: TRBJ2-7
clone_size: few
v_call: TRBV27
cdr3_aa: CASSFVGPYEQYF

cdr3_length: 14
j_call: TRBJ1-1
clone_size: many
v_call: TRBV6-2/TRBV6-3
cdr3_aa: CASKWTGGNTEAFF

cdr3_length: 14
j_call: TRBJ2-5
clone_size: few
v_call: TRBV7-2
cdr3_aa: CASSPSTDWETQYF

cdr3_length: 13
j_call: TRBJ1-1
clone_size: many
v_call: TRBV18
cdr3_aa: CASSPGRDTEAFF

cdr3_length: 14
j_call: TRBJ2-7
clone_size: NA
v_call: TRBV15
cdr3_aa: CATSRGDFGDEQYF

cdr3_length: 11
j_call: TRBJ2-7
clone_size: many
v_call: TRBV10-3
cdr3_aa: CAIGQGEEQYF